A single sample gave rise to the 18 T cell receptor beta chains below, sequenced in a study of blood T cell repertoires in COVID-19. Sequencing was performed with immunoSEQ multiplex PCR; in TCRdb, only in-frame clones are kept and a portion is missing. The table lists 230,000 or so clones, roughly 82% of them singletons, with approximately 1.3% in the top ten. Specimen: peripheral blood. The source of these receptors is a woman in her thirties or forties who had recovered from COVID-19.

The chain joins TRBV28 to TRBJ1-1; 9 nucleotides align to TRBD1. Looked up from germline, CDR1 is MDHEN and CDR2 is SYDVKM. Losses at the gene ends were 2 bases for V and 5 bases for J; bases not matched to a gene: 0. This CDR3 has 13 amino acids. The CDR3 sequence: CASSLGQGTEAFF. The CDR3 coding sequence is TGTGCCAGCAGTTTAGGACAGGGGACTGAAGCTTTCTTT. The variable domain in full, completed from reference TRBV28 and TRBJ1-1, reads DVKVTQSSRYLVKRTGEKVFLECVQDMDHENMFWYRQDPGLGLRLIYFSYDVKMKEKGDIPEGYSVSREKKERFSLILESASTNQTSMYLCASSLGQGTEAFFGQGTRLTVV.

The chain combines TRBV29-1 with TRBJ2-6; no clear D. The CDR3 contains 14 residues. Germline V gives CDR1 SQVTM, CDR2 ANQGSEA. Trimming took 5 bases from V and 2 from J, leaving 10 bases between them. The CDR3 DNA reads TGCAGCGTTCGCCAGGAAGCTGGGGCCAACGTCCTGACTTTC. Translation: CSVRQEAGANVLTF. The full variable domain, in which reference TRBV29-1 and TRBJ2-6 provide the parts outside the CDR3, is SAVISQKPSRDICQRGTSLTIQCQVDSQVTMMFWYRQQPGQSLTLIATANQGSEATYESGFVIDKFPISRPNLTFSTLTVSNMSPEDSSIYLCSVRQEAGANVLTFGAGSRLTVL.

This clone was counted between two and nine times. The CDR3 coding sequence is TGCAGCGTCGCCGGGACAGGATTTTCCCCTAACACAGATACGCAGTATTTT. Translated: CSVAGTGFSPNTDTQYF. The rearrangement uses TRBV29-1 and TRBJ2-3; 8 nucleotides line up with TRBD1. Germline V lookup: CDR1 SQVTM, CDR2 ANQGSEA. Trimming removed 6 bases from V and 2 bases from J; junction bases left unmatched: 16. The CDR3 runs to 17 residues.

Comment on this clone: This sample also contains other DNA sequences that code for the same CDR3. The gene calls are TRBV18 and TRBJ1-6; 8 bases are shared with TRBD1. Trimming removed 3 bases from V and 6 bases from J; junction bases left unmatched: 4. Germline V gene data show CDR1 as KGHSH and CDR2 as LQKENI. This CDR3 spans 15 amino acids. CDR3 bases: TGTGCCAGCTCACCTGGACAGGGTGCTAATTCACCCCTCCACTTT. It specifies CASSPGQGANSPLHF. Together with reference TRBV18 and TRBJ1-6, the CDR3 gives the full variable domain: NAGVMQNPRHLVRRRGQEARLRCSPMKGHSHVYWYRQLPEEGLKFMVYLQKENIIDESGMPKERFSAEFPKEGPSILRIQQVVRGDSAAYFCASSPGQGANSPLHFGNGTRLTVT.

The gene calls are TRBV7-3 and TRBJ2-3, with TRBD2 as a possible D gene (6 bases). Deletions cut 5 bases from V and 4 bases from J, with 16 bases between. Germline CDR1 is SGHTA and CDR2 is FQGTGA. The CDR3 totals 15 residues. CDR3 protein: CASSMTSNEADTQYF. DNA for the CDR3: TGTGCCAGCAGCATGACTAGTAATGAGGCAGATACGCAGTATTTT.

The chain uses TRBV11-3 and TRBJ2-2, with D maybe TRBD1 (7 bases). CDR3 size: 14 residues. V lost 3 bases and J lost 8, with 13 bases in between. Germline lookup yields CDR1 SGHNT and CDR2 YENEEA. CDR3 coding DNA: TGTGCCAGCAGCTTTCAGACAGGGACTGGGGAGCTGTTTTTT. Its translation: CASSFQTGTGELFF.

This clone was counted a few times. The chain is built from TRBV7-2 and TRBJ2-3; D perhaps matches TRBD1 (6 bases). The germline V and J ends were trimmed by 5 bases and 0 bases, with 21 bases remaining between them. The CDR3 is 18 amino acids. The germline V gene has CDR1 SGHTA and CDR2 FQGNSA. The DNA for the CDR3 is TGTGCCAGCAGCCAAGACAGGAGATCAACACCTAGCACAGATACGCAGTATTTT. As protein: CASSQDRRSTPSTDTQYF.

For the CDR3, the DNA is TGTGCCAGCAGTGAAGAGGGCAGGTCCAGGGGTGGCTACACCTTC. Encoded protein: CASSEEGRSRGGYTF. The J gene is TRBJ1-2, the V gene TRBV6-1; D is possibly TRBD1 (6 bases). CDR3 length: 15 residues. V was cut by 1 base and J by 7 bases, with 16 bases left in between. Per the germline V gene, CDR1 is MNHNS and CDR2 is SASEGT.

The chain carries TRBV20-1 and TRBJ1-1; D not resolved. This CDR3 contains 9 residues. Germline V gene sequence: CDR1 DFQATT, CDR2 SNEGSKA (reference sequence). Trimming pared 6 bases from V and 8 bases from J, leaving 7 bases between. This chain's CDR3 is CSAREEAFF. The CDR3 region has the DNA TGCAGTGCCCGAGAGGAAGCTTTCTTT.

This chain links TRBV13 with TRBJ2-7, with D tentatively TRBD2 (6 bases). CDR1 and CDR2 from the germline V gene are PRHDT and FYEKMQ (reference sequence). V lost 2 bases and J 4 bases, leaving 9 bases between the germline ends. The CDR3 is made up of 13 amino acids. This CDR3 reads CASSLRRGYEQYF. CDR3 bases: TGTGCCAGCAGCTTACGGAGGGGATACGAGCAGTACTTC.

The V call is TRBV7-9, the J call TRBJ1-6; possibly TRBD1 for D (5 bases). Germline V gene lookup returns CDR1 SEHNR and CDR2 FQNEAQ (reference sequence). The CDR3 runs 14 residues. V shed 5 bases and J shed 5 bases, with 10 bases lying between them. CDR3 sequence: CASSMTANNSPLHF. The CDR3 nucleotides are TGTGCCAGCAGCATGACAGCTAATAATTCACCCCTCCACTTT.

The chain joins TRBV19 to TRBJ2-5; 7 bases fit TRBD2. The germline V gene encodes CDR1 LNHDA and CDR2 SQIVND (reference sequence). This CDR3 region has 15 residues. V dropped 6 bases and J dropped 4; count of bases not matched to a gene: 11. CDR3 protein: CASSETGLIGETQYF. CDR3 bases: TGTGCCAGTAGCGAGACGGGACTAATTGGAGAGACCCAGTACTTC.

In DNA form, the CDR3 reads TGCGCCAGCAGCTTTGCGGGACTAGCGGATACGCAGTATTTT. Its translation: CASSFAGLADTQYF. V gene TRBV5-1 combines with J gene TRBJ2-3, with 10 bases fitting TRBD2. This CDR3 is built from 14 residues. V lost 2 bases and J lost 6; bases outside the gene matches: 3. CDR1 is SGHRS, CDR2 YFSETQ, per germline.

This clone was seen a few times. The V gene is TRBV7-9, the J gene TRBJ1-4, with no clear D. Germline V lookup: CDR1 SEHNR, CDR2 FQNEAQ (reference sequence). V lost 7 bases and J 8 bases, leaving 17 bases between the germline ends. The CDR3 runs 14 residues. The chain's CDR3 is CASIPSNFGEKLFF. The CDR3 DNA reads as TGTGCCAGCATCCCATCTAACTTCGGGGAAAAACTGTTTTTT.

The chain employs TRBV28 and TRBJ2-7; TRBD1 aligns across 8 bases. V shed 5 bases and J 6 bases; nucleotides not matched to a gene: 0. The CDR3 has 11 amino acids. Germline V CDR1 and CDR2: MDHEN, SYDVKM. The CDR3: CASSDRGEQYF. CDR3 DNA sequence: TGTGCCAGCAGTGACAGGGGCGAGCAGTACTTC.

This rearrangement joins TRBV19 to TRBJ1-2, with 9 bases matching TRBD1. Looked up from germline, CDR1 is LNHDA and CDR2 is SQIVND (reference sequence). After removal of 5 bases from V and 4 bases from J, the junction contained 17 bases not matched to a gene. CDR3 size: 18 residues. CDR3 DNA: TGTGCCAGTAGTTTGACCGGGACAGGGCGGGGGGATGGCTATGGCTACACCTTC. This sequence encodes CASSLTGTGRGDGYGYTF.

The CDR3 is CASSSYPGSRNEQFF. CDR3 DNA: TGTGCCAGCAGTTCCTATCCGGGGAGCCGTAATGAGCAGTTCTTC. This chain joins TRBV6-2 or TRBV6-3 and TRBJ2-1, with D perhaps TRBD2 (5 bases). The germline V and J ends were trimmed by 4 bases and 7 bases, with 17 bases remaining between them. The germline CDR1 and CDR2 sequences are MNHEY and SVGEGT. The CDR3 is made up of 15 amino acids.

This chain connects TRBV6-5 to TRBJ1-1; D may be TRBD1 (6 bases). The V end lost 6 bases, the J end lost 0 bases, and 11 bases lay between the germline ends. This CDR3 is 14 amino acids long. The germline gives CDR1 MNHEY, CDR2 SVGAGI. CDR3 amino acids: CASRIQGLNTEAFF. The CDR3 DNA reads as TGTGCCAGCAGGATACAGGGTCTGAACACTGAAGCTTTCTTT.